These 23 T cell receptor beta chains were all obtained from the same sample, sequenced in a study of Ad26.COV2.S vaccination and SARS-CoV-2 variants. The assay was immunoSEQ multiplex PCR, and TCRdb's table has in-frame clones only and misses some. The table includes about 480,000 clones, approximately 90% detected once. The treatment: about 20 received Ad26.COV2.S at low or high dose, single or two shots; about five received placebo; per-sample allocation not given. Specimen acquisition occurred on day 63 following the initial vaccine or placebo injection. The starting material was peripheral blood, obtained in a trial of Ad26.COV2.S vaccine versus placebo. The receptors stem from a person between 18 and 65 years old who received the Ad26.COV2.S COVID-19 vaccine or a placebo.

A single count supports this clone. The chain combines TRBV3-1 (or the pseudogene TRBV3-2) with TRBJ1-5; 8 bases agree with TRBD1. The germline CDR1 and CDR2 sequences are LGHDT and YNNKEL (reference sequence). The CDR3 contains 15 residues. Losses at the gene ends were 8 bases for V and 1 base for J; bases not matched to a gene: 7. For the CDR3, the DNA is TGTGCCAGCTCCACGACAGGGGCGAGCAATCAGCCCCAGCATTTT. Translating gives CASSTTGASNQPQHF.

This rearrangement joins TRBV12-3 or TRBV12-4 to TRBJ2-1; D remains ambiguous. The CDR3 loop spans 11 amino acids. V shed 8 bases and J shed 3 bases, with 5 bases lying between them. CDR3 nucleotide sequence: TGTGCCAGCTTGCTCTACAATGAGCAGTTCTTC. Translated, it gives CASLLYNEQFF.

V and J are TRBV5-6 and TRBJ1-4, with D possibly matching TRBD1 (5 bases). The CDR3 runs 18 residues. CDR1 SGHDT and CDR2 YYEEEE come from the germline V gene. The V end lost 0 bases, the J end lost 0 bases, and 15 bases lay between the germline ends. CDR3 loop: CASSLGSGRTTTNEKLFF. The CDR3 coding sequence is TGTGCCAGCAGCTTGGGATCAGGGAGGACTACAACTAATGAAAAACTGTTTTTT.

The chain joins TRBV15 to TRBJ2-1; TRBD2 agrees at 8 bases. V lost 3 bases and J lost 16; bases outside the gene matches: 11. This CDR3 region has 13 residues. CDR1 is LNHNV, CDR2 YYDKDF, per germline (reference sequence). The CDR3 is CATSSDPGTSTFF. CDR3 nucleotide sequence: TGTGCCACCAGCAGTGACCCCGGGACTAGTACATTCTTC.

This chain uses TRBV6-1 with TRBJ2-2; D is unresolved. Germline V gene sequence: CDR1 MNHNS, CDR2 SASEGT. Trimming left V 2 bases short and J 7 bases short, with 11 bases between. CDR3 length equals 14 residues. This chain's CDR3 is CASSELRSGGELFF. CDR3 DNA sequence: TGTGCCAGCAGTGAACTCAGGTCTGGCGGGGAGCTGTTTTTT.

The chain employs TRBV11-3 and TRBJ2-2; D is undetermined. The length of the CDR3 is 11 residues. From germline, CDR1 is SGHNT and CDR2 YENEEA. Between the trimmed V and J ends, which lost 5 bases and 3 bases, there was a span of 1 base. The CDR3 nucleotides read TGTGCCAGCAGCCACACCGGGGAGCTGTTTTTT. This sequence encodes CASSHTGELFF.

This rearrangement joins TRBV6-5 to TRBJ1-1; tentatively, D is TRBD1 (6 bases). Deletions cut 6 bases from V and 4 bases from J, with 12 bases between. CDR1 is MNHEY, CDR2 SVGAGI, per germline. The CDR3 is 13 residues long. CDR3 nucleotide sequence: TGTGCCAGCAGCGCACAGGGTCCCACTGAAGCTTTCTTT. Residues: CASSAQGPTEAFF.

The chain recombines TRBV12-3 or TRBV12-4 with TRBJ2-3; D is possibly TRBD2 (6 bases). The CDR3 covers 12 residues. V shed 5 bases and J shed 10 bases, with 13 bases lying between them. This CDR3 is CASSPASESQYF. Written as DNA, the CDR3 is TGTGCCAGCAGTCCCGCTAGCGAATCGCAGTATTTT.

The V gene is TRBV7-9, the J gene TRBJ2-4; D unresolved. The CDR3 is 12 residues long. V was shortened by 7 bases and J by 8 bases, with 12 bases between the two germline ends. Germline assignment: CDR1 SEHNR and CDR2 FQNEAQ (reference sequence). CDR3: CASIPLGDIQYF. CDR3 in DNA: TGTGCCAGCATTCCCCTTGGGGACATTCAGTACTTC.

The J gene is TRBJ2-2, the V gene TRBV18; tentative D call: TRBD1 (5 bases). Germline values: CDR1 KGHSH, CDR2 LQKENI. The CDR3 sequence is 13 residues long. Trimming stripped 2 bases from V and 8 bases from J, with 9 bases between. CDR3 in amino acids: CASSPNRQGELFF. Written as DNA, the CDR3 is TGTGCCAGCTCACCAAATCGACAGGGGGAGCTGTTTTTT. The whole variable domain, filled in from reference TRBV18 and TRBJ2-2, reads NAGVMQNPRHLVRRRGQEARLRCSPMKGHSHVYWYRQLPEEGLKFMVYLQKENIIDESGMPKERFSAEFPKEGPSILRIQQVVRGDSAAYFCASSPNRQGELFFGEGSRLTVL.

This clone showed up just once. This chain connects TRBV19 to TRBJ2-2; TRBD1 matches at 9 bases. Germline V gene data show CDR1 as LNHDA and CDR2 as SQIVND (reference sequence). The CDR3 is 13 amino acids. V was pared by 10 bases and J by 6 bases, with 6 bases of the junction left unmatched. DNA of the CDR3: TGTGCCACCCGGGACAGGGTCTCCGGGGAGCTGTTTTTT. It encodes CATRDRVSGELFF.

The V and J genes are TRBV3-1 (or the pseudogene TRBV3-2) and TRBJ2-7; perhaps TRBD2 as D (6 bases). The CDR3 runs to 14 residues. The V gene lost 3 bases and the J gene lost 5 bases, with 14 bases spanning the gap. CDR1 and CDR2 from the germline V gene are LGHDT and YNNKEL (reference sequence). This chain's CDR3 is CASSHGAGSHEQYF. The CDR3, as DNA: TGTGCCAGCAGCCACGGGGCGGGGAGCCACGAGCAGTACTTC.

This sequence joins TRBV7-9 and TRBJ2-7, with TRBD1 matching 8 bases. V dropped 1 base and J dropped 3; count of bases not matched to a gene: 2. This CDR3 is built from 14 residues. Germline V gene sequence: CDR1 SEHNR, CDR2 FQNEAQ (reference sequence). The CDR3 is CASSLGTGIYEQYF. The CDR3 DNA reads TGTGCCAGCAGCTTAGGGACAGGGATCTACGAGCAGTACTTC.

The chain uses TRBV5-8 and TRBJ2-7; D possibly corresponds to TRBD1 (5 bases). The CDR3 totals 15 residues. Trimming left V 4 bases short and J 5 bases short, with 19 bases between. Germline CDR1 and CDR2: SGHTS and YDEGEE. DNA of the CDR3: TGTGCCAGCAGCGCGTCAGGCCAGGGATACGACGAGCAGTACTTC. Its protein is CASSASGQGYDEQYF.

The rearrangement uses TRBV30 and TRBJ1-1, with D uncertain. The CDR3 sequence is 15 residues long. Trimming took off 2 bases at V and 0 bases at J, with 13 bases between the two ends. In germline, CDR1 is GTSNPN, CDR2 SVGIG (reference sequence). CDR3 sequence: CAWSSPAGVNTEAFF. The CDR3 nucleotides read TGTGCCTGGAGTTCGCCGGCCGGAGTGAACACTGAAGCTTTCTTT.

This chain uses TRBV7-8 with TRBJ2-7; TRBD2 matches at 9 bases. Germline V gene sequence: CDR1 SGHVS, CDR2 FQNEAQ. The CDR3 is 16 residues long. After removal of 3 bases from V and 2 bases from J, the junction contained 8 bases not matched to a gene. The CDR3 region has the DNA TGTGCCAGCAGCTTTTTGGCTGCGGGAGGGCCCTACGAGCAGTACTTC. Translating it yields CASSFLAAGGPYEQYF.

This sequence joins TRBV7-2 and TRBJ2-7; the D gene is possibly TRBD2 (5 bases). The V gene lost 5 bases and the J gene lost 0 bases, with 14 bases spanning the gap. Per the germline V gene, CDR1 is SGHTA and CDR2 is FQGNSA. This CDR3 comprises 15 residues. CDR3 DNA sequence: TGTGCCAGCAGCCGGGGAAGCGGATACTCCTACGAGCAGTACTTC. It yields the protein CASSRGSGYSYEQYF.

The chain links TRBV18 to TRBJ1-1, with a weak D call TRBD1 (5 bases). The CDR3 extends over 14 amino acids. The germline gives CDR1 KGHSH, CDR2 LQKENI. The V and J ends lost 3 bases and 5 bases respectively, with 13 bases between them. The CDR3 sequence is CASSPDNLGTEAFF. The CDR3 nucleotides are TGTGCCAGCTCACCGGACAACCTCGGAACTGAAGCTTTCTTT.

The chain recombines TRBV4-2 with TRBJ2-1, with TRBD1 as a possible D gene (5 bases). Germline V gene sequence: CDR1 LGHNA, CDR2 YNFKEQ. The CDR3 is made up of 16 amino acids. V lost 1 base to trimming and J lost 6 bases, with 16 bases between them. The CDR3 spells CASSQVGQGGVNEQFF. CDR3 DNA: TGTGCCAGCAGCCAAGTAGGCCAGGGTGGGGTCAATGAGCAGTTCTTC.

The V and J genes are TRBV2 and TRBJ2-1; the D gene is possibly TRBD2 (6 bases). The V end was cut by 1 base, the J end by 8 bases, with 12 bases between. Germline V gives CDR1 SNHLY, CDR2 FYNNEI. This CDR3 has 14 residues. The CDR3 DNA sequence: TGTGCCAGCAGTGAAGGTCCCGGCGGGGATGAGCAGTTCTTC. It specifies CASSEGPGGDEQFF.

The table lists this clone with a count of one. The genes are TRBV20-1 and TRBJ2-7; unclear D gene. V was cut by 2 bases and J by 4 bases, with 6 bases left in between. CDR1 and CDR2 from the germline V gene are DFQATT and SNEGSKA (reference sequence). The CDR3 extends over 11 amino acids. The CDR3 region has the DNA TGCAGTGCTAGATTAATTTACGAGCAGTACTTC. This codes for CSARLIYEQYF.

This clone was seen once. Written as DNA, the CDR3 is TGTGCCAGCAGTGTTATCGGTAGCACAGATACGCAGTATTTT. Amino acid sequence: CASSVIGSTDTQYF. The V gene is TRBV2, the J gene TRBJ2-3; D is undetermined. This CDR3 has 14 residues. The germline V gene has CDR1 SNHLY and CDR2 FYNNEI. V shed 4 bases and J shed 0 bases, with 8 bases lying between them.

V gene TRBV5-1 combines with J gene TRBJ1-1; D is possibly TRBD1 (5 bases). The CDR3 is 14 amino acids. CDR1 SGHRS and CDR2 YFSETQ come from the germline V gene. Trimming removed 5 bases at V and 1 base at J, with 12 bases between. For the CDR3, the DNA is TGCGCCAGCAGAAGCGAGGGGCGGAACACTGAAGCTTTCTTT. Residues: CASRSEGRNTEAFF.